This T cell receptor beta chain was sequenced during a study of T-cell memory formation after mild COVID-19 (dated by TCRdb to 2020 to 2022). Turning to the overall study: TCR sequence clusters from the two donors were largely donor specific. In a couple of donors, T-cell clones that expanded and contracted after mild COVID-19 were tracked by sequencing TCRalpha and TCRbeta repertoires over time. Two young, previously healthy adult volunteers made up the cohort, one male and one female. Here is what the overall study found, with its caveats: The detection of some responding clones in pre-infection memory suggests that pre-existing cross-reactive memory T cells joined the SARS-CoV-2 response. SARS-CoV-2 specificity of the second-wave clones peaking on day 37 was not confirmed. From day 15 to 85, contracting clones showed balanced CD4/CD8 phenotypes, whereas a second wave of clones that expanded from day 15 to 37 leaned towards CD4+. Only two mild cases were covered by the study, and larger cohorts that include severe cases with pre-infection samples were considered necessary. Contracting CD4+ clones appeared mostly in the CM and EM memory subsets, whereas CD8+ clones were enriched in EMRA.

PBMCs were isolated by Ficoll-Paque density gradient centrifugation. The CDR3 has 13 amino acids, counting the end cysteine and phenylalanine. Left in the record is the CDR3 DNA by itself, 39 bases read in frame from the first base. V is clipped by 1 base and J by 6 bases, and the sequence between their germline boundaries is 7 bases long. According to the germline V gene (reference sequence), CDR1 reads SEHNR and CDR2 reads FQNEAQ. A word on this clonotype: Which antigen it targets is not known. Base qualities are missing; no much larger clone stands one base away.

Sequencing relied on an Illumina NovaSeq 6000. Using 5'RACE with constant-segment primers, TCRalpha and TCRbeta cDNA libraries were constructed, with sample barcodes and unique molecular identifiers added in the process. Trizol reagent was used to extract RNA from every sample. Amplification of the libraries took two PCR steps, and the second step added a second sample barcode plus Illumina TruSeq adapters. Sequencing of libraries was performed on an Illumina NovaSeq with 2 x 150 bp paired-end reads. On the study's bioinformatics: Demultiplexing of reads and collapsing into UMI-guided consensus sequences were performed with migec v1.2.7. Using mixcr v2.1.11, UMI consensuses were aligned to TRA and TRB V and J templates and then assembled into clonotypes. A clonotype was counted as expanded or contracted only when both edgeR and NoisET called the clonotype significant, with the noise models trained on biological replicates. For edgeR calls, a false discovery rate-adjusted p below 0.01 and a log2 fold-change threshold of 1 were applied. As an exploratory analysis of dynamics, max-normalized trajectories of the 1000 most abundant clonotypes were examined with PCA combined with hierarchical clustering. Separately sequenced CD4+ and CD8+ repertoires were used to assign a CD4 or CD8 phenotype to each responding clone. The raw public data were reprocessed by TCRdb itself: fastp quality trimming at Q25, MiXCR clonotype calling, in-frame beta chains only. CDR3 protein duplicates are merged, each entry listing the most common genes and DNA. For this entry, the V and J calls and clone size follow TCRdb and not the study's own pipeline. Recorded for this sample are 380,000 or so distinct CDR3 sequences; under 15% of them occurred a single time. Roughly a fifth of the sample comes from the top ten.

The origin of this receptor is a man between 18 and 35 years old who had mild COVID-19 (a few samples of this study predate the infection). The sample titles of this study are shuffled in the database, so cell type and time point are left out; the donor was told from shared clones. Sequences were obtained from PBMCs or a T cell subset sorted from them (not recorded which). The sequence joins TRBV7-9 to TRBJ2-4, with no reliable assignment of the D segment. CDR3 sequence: CASSLGEGNIQYF. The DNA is TGTGCCAGCAGCTTAGGGGAAGGAAACATTCAGTACTTC.